Listed here is a single T cell receptor beta chain. What it recognizes is unknown. PCR was performed using 60 Vbeta and 13 Jbeta primers. Repertoires were generated with immunoSEQ multiplex PCR, while TCRdb's copy carries only in-frame clones and drops some. This sample lists under 150,000 clones; its ten largest clones have roughly 2%. The source of the sample is a study of cytomegalovirus exposure and HLA in healthy donors. Looking at the study overall: Earlier sequencing of 150 million to 200 million T cells yielded around 120 million unique TCR beta sequences.

This CDR3 comprises 15 residues. Unmatched junction bases numbered 5, after V lost 5 bases and J lost 7 bases. Germline CDR1 MNHEY, CDR2 SMNVEV (reference sequence). The study's findings and limits: Follow-up analysis later connected one missense variant in DCLRE1C with trimming of TCR beta V- and J-genes. CMV serostatus was the sole immune exposure data available.

The material sequenced was PBMCs. The source of this sequence is a woman in her fifties or sixties in good health and CMV-seronegative. V usage is TRBV27 and J usage is TRBJ2-5, with TRBD2 identical over 15 bases. The CDR3 DNA is TGTGCCAGCAGTCGCCGGACTAGCGGGAGGGGGACCCAGTACTTC. Its translation: CASSRRTSGRGTQYF.